These 30 T cell receptor beta chains share one sample of origin, sequenced in a study of T cells in Graves' hyperthyroidism and ophthalmopathy. TCR beta CDR3 regions were amplified from RNA. HTBI primers drove first-round RT-PCR of the TCR CDR3. TCRdb ran MiXCR on the multiplex PCR reads and lists one entry per CDR3 protein. Found here are under 350,000 distinct CDR3 sequences, approximately 22% of them singletons; the top ten hold around 50%. The sample was blood. The origin of the receptors is a woman between 50 and 59 years old with Graves' hyperthyroidism.

J is TRBJ2-5 and V is TRBV12-5, with D perhaps matching TRBD2 (6 bases). Trimming cost V 7 bases and J 3 bases, with 21 bases left between them. Germline loops: CDR1 LGHNT, CDR2 FRNRAP. The CDR3 has 16 residues. This CDR3 reads CASAIGYGGREETQYF. The CDR3 coding sequence is TGTGCTAGTGCCATTGGGTATGGAGGGAGAGAAGAGACCCAGTACTTC.

This clonotype was counted ten times or more. V is TRBV6-1 and J is TRBJ1-2; 8 bases agree with TRBD1. CDR3 length equals 16 residues. V lost 4 bases, J lost 4 bases, and 11 bases stayed unmatched. The V gene's germline CDR1 is MNHNS and CDR2 SASEGT. The CDR3 sequence: CASSVSGTGPPYGYTF. The CDR3 DNA follows: TGTGCCAGCAGTGTGTCCGGGACAGGTCCTCCCTATGGCTACACCTTC.

This chain joins TRBV20-1 and TRBJ1-5; D may be TRBD1 (5 bases). The CDR3 is 13 amino acids. V lost 3 bases and J lost 2, with 8 bases in between. Germline values: CDR1 DFQATT, CDR2 SNEGSKA (reference sequence). The CDR3 DNA sequence: TGCAGTGCTAGGGAACAGGGCAATCAGCCCCAGCATTTT. Protein sequence: CSAREQGNQPQHF.

The chain combines TRBV20-1 with TRBJ2-1, with D hard to call. Germline assignment: CDR1 DFQATT and CDR2 SNEGSKA (reference sequence). Trimming shortened V by 1 base and J by 0 bases, and 13 bases separated the two germline ends. The CDR3 covers 16 residues. The CDR3 sequence: CSARAGAGPSYNEQFF. CDR3 DNA sequence: TGCAGTGCTAGAGCGGGCGCCGGGCCCTCCTACAATGAGCAGTTCTTC.

This clonotype has a handful of counts. This sequence joins TRBV10-3 and TRBJ1-5; 7 positions agree with TRBD1. The CDR3 has 17 amino acids. Germline V gene sequence: CDR1 ENHRY, CDR2 SYGVKD. V lost 5 bases to trimming and J lost 0 bases; unmatched junction nucleotides: 10. The CDR3 loop is CAISQTRAGGSNQPQHF. CDR3 sequence (DNA): TGTGCCATCAGTCAAACGCGGGCAGGGGGTAGCAATCAGCCCCAGCATTTT.

This rearrangement joins TRBV2 to TRBJ2-7, with 8 positions matching TRBD1. CDR3 length equals 16 residues. With V trimmed by 6 bases and J by 2 bases, 12 bases remained unmatched. Germline V gene data show CDR1 as SNHLY and CDR2 as FYNNEI. The CDR3 sequence is CASRKQGASATYEQYF. CDR3 sequence (DNA): TGTGCCAGCAGGAAGCAGGGGGCTAGCGCGACCTACGAGCAGTACTTC.

V gene TRBV5-6 combines with J gene TRBJ1-3; no reliable D call. The CDR3 has 14 residues. V was shortened by 4 bases and J by 0 bases, with 8 bases between the two germline ends. CDR1 SGHDT and CDR2 YYEEEE come from the germline V gene. The CDR3 spells CASSQDPSGNTIYF. The CDR3 bases are TGTGCCAGCAGCCAGGACCCCTCTGGAAACACCATATATTTT. Together with reference TRBV5-6 and TRBJ1-3, the CDR3 gives the full variable domain: DAGVTQSPTHLIKTRGQQVTLRCSPKSGHDTVSWYQQALGQGPQFIFQYYEEEERQRGNFPDRFSGHQFPNYSSELNVNALLLGDSALYLCASSQDPSGNTIYFGEGSWLTVV.

This clonotype showed up many times. The chain combines TRBV7-8 with TRBJ2-2, with a weak D call TRBD2 (6 bases). The CDR3 sequence is 16 residues long. Trimming pared 3 bases from V and 0 bases from J, leaving 11 bases between. Germline values: CDR1 SGHVS, CDR2 FQNEAQ. The CDR3 bases are TGTGCCAGCAGCTTGCGGCGGGGTTCGAACACCGGGGAGCTGTTTTTT. This translates into CASSLRRGSNTGELFF. Filled out from reference TRBV7-8 and TRBJ2-2, the complete variable domain reads GAGVSQSPRYKVAKRGQDVALRCDPISGHVSLFWYQQALGQGPEFLTYFQNEAQLDKSGLPSDRFFAERPEGSVSTLKIQRTQQEDSAVYLCASSLRRGSNTGELFFGEGSRLTVL.

The chain couples TRBV19 to TRBJ1-6; D not resolved. Trimming took 6 bases from V and 10 from J, leaving 13 bases between them. This CDR3 has 13 residues. Germline lookup yields CDR1 LNHDA and CDR2 SQIVND (reference sequence). CDR3 DNA: TGTGCCAGTAGACCACAGCGGAGCTCACCCCTCCACTTT. Translated: CASRPQRSSPLHF.

This clonotype occurred many times. The CDR3 nucleotides read TGCAGTGCCCCGGGACTAGCACAAGAGACCCAGTACTTC. Its protein is CSAPGLAQETQYF. The chain links TRBV20-1 to TRBJ2-5, with 9 nucleotides matching TRBD2. The CDR3 has 13 residues. J lost 2 bases, V lost 6 bases, and 4 bases had no gene match. Germline V CDR1 and CDR2: DFQATT, SNEGSKA (reference sequence).

The table lists this clonotype with many counts. The V gene is TRBV2, the J gene TRBJ1-5; no firm D call. CDR3 size: 14 residues. Germline V CDR1 and CDR2: SNHLY, FYNNEI. V dropped 6 bases and J dropped 6 bases, with 15 bases sitting between them. The CDR3 region is CASSPNPYGQPQHF. The CDR3 coding sequence is TGTGCCAGCAGCCCTAACCCCTATGGTCAGCCCCAGCATTTT.

The V call is TRBV5-4, the J call TRBJ2-2, with no clear D. This CDR3 comprises 15 residues. The ends were cut back, 0 bases at V and 1 base at J, with 7 bases in the middle. Per germline, CDR1 SGHNT and CDR2 YYREEE (reference sequence). CDR3 sequence (DNA): TGTGCCAGCAGCTTGGGTTTCGTGAACACCGGGGAGCTGTTTTTT. This sequence encodes CASSLGFVNTGELFF. Full variable domain (missing parts from reference TRBV5-4 and TRBJ2-2): ETGVTQSPTHLIKTRGQQVTLRCSSQSGHNTVSWYQQALGQGPQFIFQYYREEENGRGNFPPRFSGLQFPNYSSELNVNALELDDSALYLCASSLGFVNTGELFFGEGSRLTVL.

In this sample, this clonotype turned up many times. The CDR3 loop is CASSLRTSGSRGTDTQYF. CDR3 sequence (DNA): TGTGCCAGCAGTCTAAGGACTAGCGGGAGTCGTGGCACAGATACGCAGTATTTT. The V and J genes are TRBV12-3 or TRBV12-4 and TRBJ2-3, with TRBD2 matching over 13 bases. This CDR3 has 18 amino acids. With V trimmed by 5 bases and J by 1 base, 9 bases remained unmatched.

This clonotype appeared many times. V and J are TRBV9 and TRBJ1-1; the D is unclear. CDR1 is SGDLS, CDR2 YYNGEE, per germline. CDR3 length: 13 amino acids. V was clipped by 4 bases and J by 1 base, with 8 bases between them. CDR3 DNA: TGTGCCAGCAGCCGTACGGAGAACACTGAAGCTTTCTTT. Translated: CASSRTENTEAFF.

This clonotype was found a few times. The chain links TRBV24-1 to TRBJ2-1; a weak D match, TRBD1 (5 bases). V lost 3 bases and J 4 bases, leaving 15 bases between the germline ends. This CDR3 has 16 amino acids. Germline lookup yields CDR1 KGHDR and CDR2 SFDVKD. In DNA form, the CDR3 reads TGTGCCACCAGTGATACCGACAGTGGACCTTACAATGAGCAGTTCTTC. Protein: CATSDTDSGPYNEQFF.

At least ten counts were recorded for this clonotype. This rearrangement joins TRBV28 to TRBJ2-5, with D hard to call. This CDR3 comprises 14 residues. Germline values: CDR1 MDHEN, CDR2 SYDVKM. The CDR3 region is CIPRKGVYQETQYF. The CDR3 bases are TGTATCCCCAGAAAGGGCGTCTACCAAGAGACCCAGTACTTC.

The V call is TRBV7-9, the J call TRBJ2-1, with TRBD2 identical over 11 bases. V was pared by 4 bases and J by 10 bases, with 0 bases of the junction left unmatched. From germline, CDR1 is SEHNR and CDR2 FQNEAQ (reference sequence). The CDR3 sequence is 12 residues long. DNA of the CDR3: TGTGCCAGCAGCTGGACTAGCGGGGAGCAGTTCTTC. As protein: CASSWTSGEQFF.

Many counts were recorded for this clonotype. This sequence joins TRBV13 and TRBJ1-1; D remains ambiguous. CDR1 and CDR2 from the germline V gene are PRHDT and FYEKMQ (reference sequence). V lost 3 bases and J 1 base, leaving 3 bases between the germline ends. The CDR3 length is 12 residues. For the CDR3, the DNA is TGTGCCAGCAGCTTCGAGAACACTGAAGCTTTCTTT. Protein: CASSFENTEAFF.

The sample holds many counts of this clonotype. V and J are TRBV20-1 and TRBJ2-3, with 9 bases fitting TRBD2. CDR3 length equals 15 residues. Germline values: CDR1 DFQATT, CDR2 SNEGSKA (reference sequence). With V trimmed by 0 bases and J by 1 base, 2 bases remained unmatched. The CDR3 DNA follows: TGCAGTGCTAGAGATCAGCGGGAGGGCACAGATACGCAGTATTTT. Amino acid sequence: CSARDQREGTDTQYF.

The table lists this clonotype with many counts. The V call is TRBV2, the J call TRBJ2-2; D is possibly TRBD1 (6 bases). The CDR3 spans 15 residues. V lost 7 bases and J 0 bases, leaving 12 bases between the germline ends. Germline CDR1 SNHLY, CDR2 FYNNEI. The CDR3, as DNA: TGTGCCAGCACACGAGGGACATCGAACACCGGGGAGCTGTTTTTT. It encodes CASTRGTSNTGELFF.

This clonotype occurred many times. The CDR3 protein is CASSLPGIEANEQFF. For the CDR3, the DNA is TGTGCCAGCAGTTTACCCGGAATAGAGGCAAATGAGCAGTTCTTC. The chain combines TRBV28 with TRBJ2-1; D uncertain. Germline CDR1 reads MDHEN; CDR2 reads SYDVKM. With 2 bases removed from V and 7 bases from J, the gap between germline ends came to 15 bases. The CDR3 contains 15 residues.

The rearrangement joins TRBV5-1 to TRBJ2-1; the D gene is possibly TRBD1 (6 bases). The CDR3 is 16 residues long. V lost 4 bases and J lost 1, with 15 bases in between. Germline V lookup: CDR1 SGHRS, CDR2 YFSETQ. For the CDR3, the DNA is TGCGCCAGCAGCCTTGATGCAGGGACATCCTACAATGAGCAGTTCTTC. It translates to CASSLDAGTSYNEQFF.

This clonotype was detected once. The chain joins TRBV12-3 or TRBV12-4 to TRBJ2-7; no definite D call. Trimming cost V 5 bases and J 2 bases, with 10 bases left between them. There are 13 residues in the CDR3. Written as DNA, the CDR3 is TGTGCCAGCAGTACCGACGGACCCTACGAGCAGTACTTC. As protein: CASSTDGPYEQYF.

This clonotype was recorded at least ten times. The gene calls are TRBV18 and TRBJ2-1; D not resolved. V dropped 4 bases and J dropped 6 bases, with 16 bases sitting between them. The V gene's germline CDR1 is KGHSH and CDR2 LQKENI. CDR3 size: 15 residues. The CDR3, as DNA: TGTGCCAGCTCACTCCGGACCGCCATCCGCAATGAGCAGTTCTTC. It encodes CASSLRTAIRNEQFF.

This clonotype has just a few counts. V is TRBV7-9 and J is TRBJ2-5, with D unclear. The CDR3 extends over 17 amino acids. V lost 4 bases to trimming and J lost 5 bases, with 23 bases between them. The V gene's germline CDR1 is SEHNR and CDR2 FQNEAQ (reference sequence). The CDR3 DNA is TGTGCCAGCAGCTCCCTAGGCCAGCGCTCCTCTGGGGAGACCCAGTACTTC. Protein sequence: CASSSLGQRSSGETQYF.

J is TRBJ2-7 and V is TRBV12-3 or TRBV12-4; the match to TRBD2 covers 9 bases. This CDR3 comprises 15 residues. Unmatched junction bases numbered 6, after V lost 6 bases and J lost 0 bases. CDR3 amino acids: CASSPSGRFSYEQYF. CDR3 bases: TGTGCCAGCAGCCCAAGCGGGAGGTTCTCCTACGAGCAGTACTTC.

This clonotype was picked up many times. This chain links TRBV10-1 with TRBJ1-1, with a tentative D call TRBD1 (6 bases). This CDR3 region has 15 residues. With 3 bases removed from V and 5 bases from J, the gap between germline ends came to 16 bases. Germline CDR1 WNHNN, CDR2 SYGVQD (reference sequence). This chain's CDR3 is CASSESGHGNTEAFF. DNA of the CDR3: TGCGCCAGCAGTGAATCGGGACACGGAAATACTGAAGCTTTCTTT.

This clonotype showed up many times. V is TRBV12-3 or TRBV12-4 and J is TRBJ1-6; TRBD1 matches 7 bases. The CDR3 is made up of 15 amino acids. After removal of 2 bases from V and 8 bases from J, the junction contained 6 bases not matched to a gene. For the CDR3, the DNA is TGTGCCAGCAGTTTATCCCGACAGGGCGATTCACCCCTCCACTTT. It specifies CASSLSRQGDSPLHF.

The V and J genes are TRBV10-2 and TRBJ1-6; D is unresolved. This CDR3 has 16 residues. Germline-derived CDR1 and CDR2 are WSHSY and SAAADI. V gave up 0 bases and J gave up 0 bases, with 6 bases separating them. This chain's CDR3 is CASSESGSSYNSPLHF. CDR3 DNA sequence: TGCGCCAGCAGTGAGTCGGGGAGCTCCTATAATTCACCCCTCCACTTT.

This clonotype appeared a few times. V is TRBV28 and J is TRBJ1-5; possibly TRBD1 for D (6 bases). In germline, CDR1 is MDHEN, CDR2 SYDVKM. The V and J ends lost 7 bases and 1 base respectively, with 14 bases between them. This CDR3 comprises 15 residues. CDR3 loop: CASIAGQNSNQPQHF. The CDR3 coding sequence is TGTGCCAGCATTGCGGGACAAAACAGCAATCAGCCCCAGCATTTT.